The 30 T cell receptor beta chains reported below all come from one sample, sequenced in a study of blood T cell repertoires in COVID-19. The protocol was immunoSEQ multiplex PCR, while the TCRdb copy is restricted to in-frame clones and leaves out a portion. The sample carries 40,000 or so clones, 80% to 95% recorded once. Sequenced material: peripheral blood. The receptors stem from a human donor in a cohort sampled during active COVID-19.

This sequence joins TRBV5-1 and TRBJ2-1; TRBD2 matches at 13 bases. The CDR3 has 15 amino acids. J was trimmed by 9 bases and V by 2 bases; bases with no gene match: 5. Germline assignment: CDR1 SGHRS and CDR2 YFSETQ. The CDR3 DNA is TGCGCCAGCAGCTTCACTAGCGGGAGGGCCTTTGAGCAGTTCTTC. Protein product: CASSFTSGRAFEQFF.

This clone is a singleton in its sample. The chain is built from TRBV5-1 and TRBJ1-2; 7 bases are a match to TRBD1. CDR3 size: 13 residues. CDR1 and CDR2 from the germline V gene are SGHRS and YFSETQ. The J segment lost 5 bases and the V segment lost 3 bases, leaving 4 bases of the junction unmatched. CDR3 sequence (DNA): TGCGCCAGCAGCTCTACAGGGGAATATGGCTACACCTTC. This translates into CASSSTGEYGYTF.

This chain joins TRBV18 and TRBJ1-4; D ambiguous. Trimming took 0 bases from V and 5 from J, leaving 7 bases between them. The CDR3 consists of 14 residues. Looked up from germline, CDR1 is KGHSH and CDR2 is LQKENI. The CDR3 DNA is TGTGCCAGCTCACCACCAGCGGAAAATGAAAAACTGTTTTTT. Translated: CASSPPAENEKLFF.

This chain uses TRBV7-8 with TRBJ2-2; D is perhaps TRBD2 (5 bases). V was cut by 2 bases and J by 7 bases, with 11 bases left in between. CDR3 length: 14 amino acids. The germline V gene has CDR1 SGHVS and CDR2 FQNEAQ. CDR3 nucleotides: TGTGCCAGCAGCTTACTGTCGGGGTTCGGGGAGCTGTTTTTT. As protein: CASSLLSGFGELFF. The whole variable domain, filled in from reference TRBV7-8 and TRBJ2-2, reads GAGVSQSPRYKVAKRGQDVALRCDPISGHVSLFWYQQALGQGPEFLTYFQNEAQLDKSGLPSDRFFAERPEGSVSTLKIQRTQQEDSAVYLCASSLLSGFGELFFGEGSRLTVL.

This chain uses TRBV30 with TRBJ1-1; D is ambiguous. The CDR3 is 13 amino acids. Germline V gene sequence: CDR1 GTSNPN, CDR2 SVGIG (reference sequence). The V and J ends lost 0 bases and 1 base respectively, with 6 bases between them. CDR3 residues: CAWSVQWNTEAFF. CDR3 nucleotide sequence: TGTGCCTGGAGTGTACAGTGGAACACTGAAGCTTTCTTT.

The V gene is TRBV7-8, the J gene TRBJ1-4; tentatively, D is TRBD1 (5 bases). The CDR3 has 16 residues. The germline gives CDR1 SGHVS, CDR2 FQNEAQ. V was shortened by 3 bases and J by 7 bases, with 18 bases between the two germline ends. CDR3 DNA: TGTGCCAGCAGCTTCTTGAACCTGGGGCGTGGTGAAAAACTGTTTTTT. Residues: CASSFLNLGRGEKLFF.

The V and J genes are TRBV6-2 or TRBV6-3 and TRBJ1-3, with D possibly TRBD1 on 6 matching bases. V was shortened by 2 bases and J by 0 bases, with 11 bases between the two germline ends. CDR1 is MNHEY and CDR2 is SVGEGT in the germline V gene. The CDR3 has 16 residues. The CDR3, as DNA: TGTGCCAGCAGTTACCCGGGACACCACTCTGGAAACACCATATATTTT. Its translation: CASSYPGHHSGNTIYF.

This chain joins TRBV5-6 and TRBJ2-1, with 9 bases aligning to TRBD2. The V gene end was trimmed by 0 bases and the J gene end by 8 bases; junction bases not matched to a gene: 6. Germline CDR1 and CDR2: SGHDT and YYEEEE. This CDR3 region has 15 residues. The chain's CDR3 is CASSLGSGLAHEQFF. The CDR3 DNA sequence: TGTGCCAGCAGCTTGGGTTCGGGACTAGCCCATGAGCAGTTCTTC.

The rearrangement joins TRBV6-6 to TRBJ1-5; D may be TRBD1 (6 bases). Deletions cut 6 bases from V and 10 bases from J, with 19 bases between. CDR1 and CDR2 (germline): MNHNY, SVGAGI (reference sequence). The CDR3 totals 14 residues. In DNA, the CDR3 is TGTGCCAGCAGCCACTGGGGGCCCCGGGAACCCCAGCATTTT. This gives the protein CASSHWGPREPQHF.

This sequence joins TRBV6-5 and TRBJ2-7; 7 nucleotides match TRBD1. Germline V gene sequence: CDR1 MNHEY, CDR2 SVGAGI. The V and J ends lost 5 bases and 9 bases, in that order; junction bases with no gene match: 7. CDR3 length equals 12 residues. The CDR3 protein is CASSRGPGGQYF. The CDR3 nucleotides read TGTGCCAGCAGTAGGGGGCCGGGCGGGCAGTACTTC.

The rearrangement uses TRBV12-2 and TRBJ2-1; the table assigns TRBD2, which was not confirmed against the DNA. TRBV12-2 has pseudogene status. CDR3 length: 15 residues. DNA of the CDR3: TGTGCAAGTCGCTCTCCGGGACTAGAGGACAATGAGCAGTTCTTC. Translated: CASRSPGLEDNEQFF.

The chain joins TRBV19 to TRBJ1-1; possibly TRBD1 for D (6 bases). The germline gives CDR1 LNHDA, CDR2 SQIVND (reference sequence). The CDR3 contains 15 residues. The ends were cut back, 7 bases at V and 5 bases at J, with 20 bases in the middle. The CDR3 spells CASTPWGGRETEAFF. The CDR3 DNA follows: TGTGCCAGTACCCCTTGGGGGGGGCGGGAGACTGAAGCTTTCTTT. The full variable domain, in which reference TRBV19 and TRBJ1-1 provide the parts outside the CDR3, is DGGITQSPKYLFRKEGQNVTLSCEQNLNHDAMYWYRQDPGQGLRLIYYSQIVNDFQKGDIAEGYSVSREKKESFPLTVTSAQKNPTAFYLCASTPWGGRETEAFFGQGTRLTVV.

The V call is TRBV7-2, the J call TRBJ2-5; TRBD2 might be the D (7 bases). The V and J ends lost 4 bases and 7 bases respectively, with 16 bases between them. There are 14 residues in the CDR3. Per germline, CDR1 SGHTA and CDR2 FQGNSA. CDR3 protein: CASSSGGGGGTQYF. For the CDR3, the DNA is TGTGCCAGCAGCTCGGGCGGGGGCGGAGGGACCCAGTACTTC.

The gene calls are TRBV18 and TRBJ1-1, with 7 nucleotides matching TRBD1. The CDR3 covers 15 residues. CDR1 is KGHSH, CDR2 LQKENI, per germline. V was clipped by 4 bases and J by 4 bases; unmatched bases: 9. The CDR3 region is CASSLVGGRVTEAFF. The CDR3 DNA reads TGTGCCAGCTCACTAGTAGGGGGCAGAGTCACTGAAGCTTTCTTT.

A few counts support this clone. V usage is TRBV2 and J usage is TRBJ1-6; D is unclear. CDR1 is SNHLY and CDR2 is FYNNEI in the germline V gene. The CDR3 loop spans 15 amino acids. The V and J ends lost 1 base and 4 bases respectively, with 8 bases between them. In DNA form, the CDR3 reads TGTGCCAGCAGTGAAGGCCGGAGTTATAATTCACCCCTCCACTTT. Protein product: CASSEGRSYNSPLHF. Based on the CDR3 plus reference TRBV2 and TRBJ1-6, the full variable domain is EPEVTQTPSHQVTQMGQEVILRCVPISNHLYFYWYRQILGQKVEFLVSFYNNEISEKSEIFDDQFSVERPDGSNFTLKIRSTKLEDSAMYFCASSEGRSYNSPLHFGNGTRLTVT.

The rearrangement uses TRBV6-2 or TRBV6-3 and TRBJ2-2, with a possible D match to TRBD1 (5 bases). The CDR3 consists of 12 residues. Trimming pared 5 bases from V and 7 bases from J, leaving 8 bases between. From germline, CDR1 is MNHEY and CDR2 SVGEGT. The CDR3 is CASSQGNGELFF. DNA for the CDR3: TGTGCCAGCAGTCAGGGTAACGGGGAGCTGTTTTTT.

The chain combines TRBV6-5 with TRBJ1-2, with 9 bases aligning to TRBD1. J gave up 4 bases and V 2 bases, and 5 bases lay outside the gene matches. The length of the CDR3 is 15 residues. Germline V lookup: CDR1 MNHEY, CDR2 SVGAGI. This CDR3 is CASSYSGTGSYGYTF. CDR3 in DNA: TGTGCCAGCAGTTACAGTGGGACAGGGAGCTATGGCTACACCTTC.

CDR3 DNA sequence: TGTGCCAGCATCCCTTACCCTTCGACAGGACATACTGAAGCTTTCTTT. It yields the protein CASIPYPSTGHTEAFF. The rearrangement uses TRBV27 and TRBJ1-1; perhaps TRBD1 as D (6 bases). Germline-derived CDR1 and CDR2 are MNHEY and SMNVEV (reference sequence). Trimming cost V 7 bases and J 5 bases, with 23 bases left between them. The CDR3 is 16 amino acids.

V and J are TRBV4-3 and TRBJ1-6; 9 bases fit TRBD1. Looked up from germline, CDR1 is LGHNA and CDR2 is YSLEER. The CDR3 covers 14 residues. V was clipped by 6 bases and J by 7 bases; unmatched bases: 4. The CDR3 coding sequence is TGCGCCAGCAGGACGGGACAGGGAAATTCACCCCTCCACTTT. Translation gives CASRTGQGNSPLHF.

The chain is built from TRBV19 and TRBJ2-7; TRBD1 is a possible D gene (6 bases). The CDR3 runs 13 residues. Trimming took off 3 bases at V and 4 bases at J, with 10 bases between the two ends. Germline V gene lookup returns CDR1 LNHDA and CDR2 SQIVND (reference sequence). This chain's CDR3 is CASSITQGYEQYF. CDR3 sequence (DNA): TGTGCCAGTAGTATCACACAGGGATACGAGCAGTACTTC.

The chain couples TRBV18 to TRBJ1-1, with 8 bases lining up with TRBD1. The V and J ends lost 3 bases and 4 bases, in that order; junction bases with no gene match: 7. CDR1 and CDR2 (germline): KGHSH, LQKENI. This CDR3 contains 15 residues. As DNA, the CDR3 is TGTGCCAGCTCACCGGTGGTAGACAGGGGCACTGAAGCTTTCTTT. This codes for CASSPVVDRGTEAFF.

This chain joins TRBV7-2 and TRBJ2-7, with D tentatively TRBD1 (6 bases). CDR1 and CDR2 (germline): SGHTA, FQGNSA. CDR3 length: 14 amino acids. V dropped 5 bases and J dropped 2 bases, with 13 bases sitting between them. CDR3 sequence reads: CASSGQGGPYEQYF. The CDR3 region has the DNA TGTGCCAGCAGCGGACAAGGGGGTCCCTACGAGCAGTACTTC.

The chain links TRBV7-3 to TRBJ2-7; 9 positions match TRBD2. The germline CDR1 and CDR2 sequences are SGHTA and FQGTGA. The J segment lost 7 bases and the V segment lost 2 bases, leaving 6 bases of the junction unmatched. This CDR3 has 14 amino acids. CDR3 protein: CASSLSPSGNEQYF. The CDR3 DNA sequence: TGTGCCAGCAGCTTATCTCCTAGCGGGAATGAGCAGTACTTC.

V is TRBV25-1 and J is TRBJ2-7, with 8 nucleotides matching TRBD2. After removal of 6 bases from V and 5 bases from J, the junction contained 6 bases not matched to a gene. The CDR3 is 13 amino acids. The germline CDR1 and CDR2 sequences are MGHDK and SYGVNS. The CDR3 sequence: CASRSPGGDEQYF. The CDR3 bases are TGTGCCAGCAGGAGCCCGGGGGGGGACGAGCAGTACTTC.

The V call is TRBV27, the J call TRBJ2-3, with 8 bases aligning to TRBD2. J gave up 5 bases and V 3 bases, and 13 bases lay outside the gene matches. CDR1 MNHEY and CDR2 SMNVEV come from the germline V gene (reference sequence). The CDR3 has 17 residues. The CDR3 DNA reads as TGTGCCAGCAGTTTGAGAGGGAGCGGGGGAAGAAGAGATACGCAGTATTTT. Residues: CASSLRGSGGRRDTQYF.

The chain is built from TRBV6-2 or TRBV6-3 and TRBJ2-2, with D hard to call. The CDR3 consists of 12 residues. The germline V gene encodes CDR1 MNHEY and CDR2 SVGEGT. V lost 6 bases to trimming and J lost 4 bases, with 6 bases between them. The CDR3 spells CASSLSTGELFF. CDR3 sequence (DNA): TGTGCCAGCAGCCTTAGCACCGGGGAGCTGTTTTTT.

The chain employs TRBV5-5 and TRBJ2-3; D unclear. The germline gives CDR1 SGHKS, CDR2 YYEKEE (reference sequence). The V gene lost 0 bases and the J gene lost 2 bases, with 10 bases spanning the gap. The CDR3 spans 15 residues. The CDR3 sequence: CASSLEVGVTDTQYF. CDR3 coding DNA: TGTGCCAGCAGCTTGGAGGTAGGAGTCACAGATACGCAGTATTTT.

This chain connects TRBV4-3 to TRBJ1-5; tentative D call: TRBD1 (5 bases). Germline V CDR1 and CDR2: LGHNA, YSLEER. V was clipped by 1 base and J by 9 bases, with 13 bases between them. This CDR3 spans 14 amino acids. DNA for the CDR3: TGCGCCAGCAGCCAAGGGTCGGGACTGGGGCCCCAGCATTTT. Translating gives CASSQGSGLGPQHF.

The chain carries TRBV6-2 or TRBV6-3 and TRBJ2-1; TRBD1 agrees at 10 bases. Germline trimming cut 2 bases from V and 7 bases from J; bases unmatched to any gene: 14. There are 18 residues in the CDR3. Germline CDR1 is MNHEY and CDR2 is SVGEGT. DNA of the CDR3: TGTGCCAGCAGTTACCGCGAGGGGGGGACAGGGGCGGTAAATGAGCAGTTCTTC. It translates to CASSYREGGTGAVNEQFF.

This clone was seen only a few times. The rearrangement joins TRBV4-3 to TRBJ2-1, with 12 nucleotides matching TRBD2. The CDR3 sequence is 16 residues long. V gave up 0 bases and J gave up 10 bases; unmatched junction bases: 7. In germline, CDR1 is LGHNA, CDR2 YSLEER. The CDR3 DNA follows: TGCGCCAGCAGCCAAGATCCGGCTAGCGGGAGGGGCGAGCAGTTCTTC. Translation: CASSQDPASGRGEQFF.